This T cell receptor (beta chain) was sequenced for a study of blood T cells in healthy people across ages. V lost 3 bases, J lost 4 bases, and 18 bases lay in between. Looked up from germline, CDR1 is MNHEY and CDR2 is SVGAGI. The CDR3 runs 16 residues. PCR was performed a second time for about 7 to 11 cycles using a sample-barcoded 5' primer and a J-beta primer mix. One entry per CDR3 protein results from TCRdb running MiXCR on the 5' RACE reads. The table shows fewer than 1,000,000 distinct CDR3 sequences, with under 45% occurring only once. The source is a man aged 60 to 69 in good health. V usage is TRBV6-5 and J usage is TRBJ1-2, with a possible D match to TRBD1 (5 bases). Sequenced sample: blood. CDR3 sequence reads: CASSYSGGGTRYGYTF. For the CDR3, the DNA is TGTGCCAGCAGTTATTCCGGGGGAGGGACCCGCTATGGCTACACCTTC.